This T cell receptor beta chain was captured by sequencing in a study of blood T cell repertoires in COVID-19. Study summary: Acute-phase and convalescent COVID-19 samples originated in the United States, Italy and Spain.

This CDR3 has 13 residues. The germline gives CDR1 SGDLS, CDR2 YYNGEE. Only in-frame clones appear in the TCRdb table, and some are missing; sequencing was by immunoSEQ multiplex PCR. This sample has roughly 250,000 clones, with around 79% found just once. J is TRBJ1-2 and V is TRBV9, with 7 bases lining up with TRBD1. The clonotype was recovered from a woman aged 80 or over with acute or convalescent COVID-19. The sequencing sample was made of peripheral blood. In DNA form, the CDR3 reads TGTGCGACCGACAGGGCGAATAGCTATGGCTACACCTTC. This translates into CATDRANSYGYTF.